Listed here is a single TCR beta chain. The target antigen is unknown. 60 Vbeta and 13 Jbeta primers were used in PCR. Assay: immunoSEQ multiplex PCR; the TCRdb copy retains only in-frame clones and omits some. The sample records 95,000 to 100,000 clones, 76% being singletons. The CDR3 length is 14 residues. The germline CDR1 and CDR2 sequences are MNHEY and SVGAGI. Trimming took 5 bases from V and 5 from J; bases not matched to a gene: 7. This sample was taken from a study of cytomegalovirus exposure and HLA in healthy donors. Study-wide results and limits: In vitro, a few CMV-associated chains proved specific for CMV antigens. Later on, a genetic analysis was performed. It linked a missense variant in DCLRE1C with V- and J-gene trimming of TCR beta.

V gene TRBV6-5 combines with J gene TRBJ2-7, with TRBD1 matching 9 bases. The receptor's source is a man in his forties or fifties in good health and CMV-seronegative. The sequenced sample was PBMCs. The CDR3: CASSPGTGSHEQYF. The CDR3 region has the DNA TGTGCCAGCAGTCCCGGGACAGGGTCCCACGAGCAGTACTTC.